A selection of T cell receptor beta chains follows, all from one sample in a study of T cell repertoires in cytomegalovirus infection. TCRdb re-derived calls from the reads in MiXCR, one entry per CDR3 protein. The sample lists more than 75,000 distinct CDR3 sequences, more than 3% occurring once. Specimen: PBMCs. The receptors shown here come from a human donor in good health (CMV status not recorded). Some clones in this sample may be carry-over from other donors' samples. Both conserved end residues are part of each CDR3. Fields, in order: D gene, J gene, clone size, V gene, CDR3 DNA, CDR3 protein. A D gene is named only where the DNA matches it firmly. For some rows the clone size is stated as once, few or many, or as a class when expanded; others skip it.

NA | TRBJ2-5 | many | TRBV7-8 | TGTGCCAGCAGCGCGCAACCGGGAGAGACCCAGTACTTC | CASSAQPGETQYF
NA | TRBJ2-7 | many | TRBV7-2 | TGTGCCAGCAGCTTACAACGGCCCCCCTACGAGCAGTACTTC | CASSLQRPPYEQYF
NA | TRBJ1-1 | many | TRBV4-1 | TGCGCCAGCAGCCGCCAGGGTGTTGGAGGCACTGAAGCTTTCTTT | CASSRQGVGGTEAFF
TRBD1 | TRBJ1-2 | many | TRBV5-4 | TGTGCCAGCAGCCTGGGACAGGGGCGGTATGGCTACACCTTC | CASSLGQGRYGYTF
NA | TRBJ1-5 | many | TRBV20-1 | TGCAGTGCTAGAGCCCAGGGGTATAGCAATCAGCCCCAGCATTTT | CSARAQGYSNQPQHF
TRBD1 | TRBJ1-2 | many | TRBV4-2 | TGTGCCAGCAGCCAAGAACCCCGGACAGGCCAGGGCTACACCTTC | CASSQEPRTGQGYTF
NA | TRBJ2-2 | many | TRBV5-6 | TGTGCCAGCAGCTCGGTGGCTGGGTCGGTGGAGCTGTTTTTT | CASSSVAGSVELFF
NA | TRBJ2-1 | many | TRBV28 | TGTGCCAGCAGTTTGTTGTTTTATGAGCAGTTCTTC | CASSLLFYEQFF
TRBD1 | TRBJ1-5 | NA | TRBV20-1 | TGCGGTGCTGGTACAGGGGCCACCGATCAGCCCCAGCATTTT | CGAGTGATDQPQHF
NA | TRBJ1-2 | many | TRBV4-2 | TGTGCCAGCAGCCCAATCGGGGGTAACTATGGCTACACCTTC | CASSPIGGNYGYTF
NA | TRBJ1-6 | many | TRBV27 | TGTGCCAGCAGTTTAATCCCGTTTTACCCCCTCCACTTT | CASSLIPFYPLHF
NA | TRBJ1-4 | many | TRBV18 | TGTGCCAGCTCATCCCTGAGCCGGCCTAATGAAAAACTGTTTTTT | CASSSLSRPNEKLFF
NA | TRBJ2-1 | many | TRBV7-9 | TGTGCCAGCAGCACTCGACTAGAAAGGCAGTTCTTC | CASSTRLERQFF
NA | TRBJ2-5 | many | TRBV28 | TGTGCCAGCAGTTTGTTGGGCGCCCAAGAGACCCAGTACTTC | CASSLLGAQETQYF
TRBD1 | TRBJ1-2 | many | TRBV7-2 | TGTGCCAGCAGCTTAGCGGTGGGACAGCGTACGGGGGGCTACACCTTC | CASSLAVGQRTGGYTF
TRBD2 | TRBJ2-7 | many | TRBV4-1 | TGCGCCAGCAGCCAAGCACGCGGGGGTGGCTACGAGCAGTACTTC | CASSQARGGGYEQYF
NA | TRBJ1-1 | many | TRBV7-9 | TGTGCCAGCAGCCGAGGAACGGGGCTGAACACTGAAGCTTTCTTT | CASSRGTGLNTEAFF
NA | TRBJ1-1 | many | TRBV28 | TGTGCCAGCAGTCCACCGCTACTGAACACTGAAGCTTTCTTT | CASSPPLLNTEAFF
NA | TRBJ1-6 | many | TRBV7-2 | TGTGCCAGCAGCCGCGGACAGCTTAATTCACCCCTCCACTTT | CASSRGQLNSPLHF
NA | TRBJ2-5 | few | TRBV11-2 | TGTGCCAGCAGCTTGTCATTGTTGGGATCTAAAGAGACCCAGTACTTC | CASSLSLLGSKETQYF
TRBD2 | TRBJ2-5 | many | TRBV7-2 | TGTGCCAGCAGCTTTAATAGCGGGGGCGAGACCCAGTACTTC | CASSFNSGGETQYF
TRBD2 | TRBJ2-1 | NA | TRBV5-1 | TGCGCCAGCAGCTTTGCCGGGACTAGCGGGGTCTACAATGAGCAGTTCTTC | CASSFAGTSGVYNEQFF
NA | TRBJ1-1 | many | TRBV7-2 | TGTGCCAGCAGCCGTAGCCTGAACACTGAAGCTTTCTTT | CASSRSLNTEAFF
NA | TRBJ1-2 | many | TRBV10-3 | TGTGCCATCAACGGGAAGGGAAATAACTATGGCTACACCTTC | CAINGKGNNYGYTF
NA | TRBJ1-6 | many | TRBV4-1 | TGCGCCAGCAGCCAAACTGAACAGAGCATTAATTCACCCCTCCACTTT | CASSQTEQSINSPLHF
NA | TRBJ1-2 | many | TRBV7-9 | TGTGCCAGCAGCTTAGCCGGCACGTATGGCTACACCTTC | CASSLAGTYGYTF
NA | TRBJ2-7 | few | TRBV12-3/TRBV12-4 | TGTGCCAGCAGTGCTGGCCCTGGGGCTCCAGTCTTC | CASSAGPGAPVF
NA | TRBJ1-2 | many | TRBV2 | TGTGCCAGTGTACGGACGGGAGCTAACTATGGCTACACCTTC | CASVRTGANYGYTF
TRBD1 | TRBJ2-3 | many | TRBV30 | TGTGCCTGGAGTCCCATGGACAGGGTCGTCGGCACAGATACGCAGTATTTT | CAWSPMDRVVGTDTQYF